This T cell receptor beta chain was identified during a study of blood T cell repertoires in COVID-19. Original processing methods: Amplifying reference gene primers gave estimates of nucleated cell counts. TCRdb's table, derived via immunoSEQ multiplex PCR, lists solely in-frame clones and lacks some. The V and J calls and the clone size are those of that table, but D and trimming were determined from the DNA. The table has 15,000 to 20,000 clones, roughly 88% seen once. J was trimmed by 5 bases and V by 6 bases; bases with no gene match: 19. Germline V gives CDR1 SNHLY, CDR2 FYNNEI. The CDR3 length is 18 residues.

This TCR was sampled from a middle-aged man with active COVID-19. Sample: peripheral blood. This chain connects TRBV2 to TRBJ2-5, with 9 bases aligning to TRBD1. CDR3 sequence: CASRPKLRDRARGETQYF. Written as DNA, the CDR3 is TGTGCCAGCAGACCCAAGTTGCGGGACAGGGCCCGGGGGGAGACCCAGTACTTC. Full variable domain (rest looked up from reference TRBV2 and TRBJ2-5): EPEVTQTPSHQVTQMGQEVILRCVPISNHLYFYWYRQILGQKVEFLVSFYNNEISEKSEIFDDQFSVERPDGSNFTLKIRSTKLEDSAMYFCASRPKLRDRARGETQYFGPGTRLLVL.